This T cell receptor beta chain was recorded in a study of blood T cell repertoires in COVID-19. The CDR3 loop spans 16 amino acids. Germline assignment: CDR1 SGHVS and CDR2 FNYEAQ. Here immunoSEQ multiplex PCR was the method, and the copy in TCRdb shows in-frame clones only, minus some. The repertoire includes about 48,000 clones, about 88% of them detected once, and 3.1% sits in the top ten. This clone occurred a few times. One junction end disagrees with the germline gene, perhaps due to a read error. The sample comprised PBMCs or T cells enriched from blood (not recorded which). The source of this sequence is a woman in her fifties or sixties who had recovered from COVID-19. The chain is built from TRBV7-6 and TRBJ2-7; D is possibly TRBD1 (5 bases). CDR3 sequence reads: CASSVAQGRLVGEQYF. The DNA of the CDR3 is TGTGCCAGCAGCGTAGCTCAGGGCCGGCTGGTGGGCGAGCAGTACTTC.